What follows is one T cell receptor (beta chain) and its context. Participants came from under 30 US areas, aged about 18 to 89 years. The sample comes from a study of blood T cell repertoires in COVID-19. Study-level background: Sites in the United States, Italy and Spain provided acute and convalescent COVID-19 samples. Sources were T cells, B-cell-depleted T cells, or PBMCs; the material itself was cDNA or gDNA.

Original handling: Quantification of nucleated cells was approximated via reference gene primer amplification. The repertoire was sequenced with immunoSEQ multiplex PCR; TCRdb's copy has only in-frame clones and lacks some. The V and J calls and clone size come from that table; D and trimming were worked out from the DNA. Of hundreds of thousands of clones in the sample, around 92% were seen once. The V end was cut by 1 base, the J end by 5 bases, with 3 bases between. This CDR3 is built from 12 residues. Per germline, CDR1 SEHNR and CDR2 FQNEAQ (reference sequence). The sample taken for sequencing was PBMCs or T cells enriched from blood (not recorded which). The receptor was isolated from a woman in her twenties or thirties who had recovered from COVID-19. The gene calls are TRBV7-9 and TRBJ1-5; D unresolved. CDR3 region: CASSLEHQPQHF. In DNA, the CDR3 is TGTGCCAGCAGCTTAGAGCATCAGCCCCAGCATTTT.